This T cell receptor beta chain derives from a study of blood T cells in healthy people across ages. Study-level findings and limits: Higher diversity, along with more naive CD4+ cells, distinguished long-lived donors from aged donors. Unsorted PBMCs blocked a conclusive comparison of naive and antigen-experienced cells.

Through a sample-barcoded 5' primer and a J-beta primer mix, a second PCR was run for roughly 6 to 12 cycles. One entry per CDR3 protein results from TCRdb running MiXCR on the 5' RACE reads. The sample has 700,000 to 900,000 distinct CDR3 sequences, roughly 25% seen once; the top ten hold approximately 2.9%. This clonotype was observed a handful of times. The antigen is unknown. The study drew donors from healthy Caucasian individuals in Russia aged roughly 6 to 95. The CDR3 is 17 amino acids. These data also formed part of another study, on T cells of mothers and their children. From that second work: In the second PCR, M1S primer introduced barcodes and 2-4 random bases.

J is TRBJ2-4 and V is TRBV21-1; TRBD2, as called in the table, went unchecked against the DNA. TRBV21-1 is an annotated pseudogene. The receptor's source is a boy aged 5-17 years in good health. The sample comprised blood. Here the CDR3 reads CASSSHLGTSGKNIQYF. CDR3 in DNA: TGTGCCAGCAGCTCTCATTTGGGGACTAGCGGAAAAAACATTCAGTACTTC.